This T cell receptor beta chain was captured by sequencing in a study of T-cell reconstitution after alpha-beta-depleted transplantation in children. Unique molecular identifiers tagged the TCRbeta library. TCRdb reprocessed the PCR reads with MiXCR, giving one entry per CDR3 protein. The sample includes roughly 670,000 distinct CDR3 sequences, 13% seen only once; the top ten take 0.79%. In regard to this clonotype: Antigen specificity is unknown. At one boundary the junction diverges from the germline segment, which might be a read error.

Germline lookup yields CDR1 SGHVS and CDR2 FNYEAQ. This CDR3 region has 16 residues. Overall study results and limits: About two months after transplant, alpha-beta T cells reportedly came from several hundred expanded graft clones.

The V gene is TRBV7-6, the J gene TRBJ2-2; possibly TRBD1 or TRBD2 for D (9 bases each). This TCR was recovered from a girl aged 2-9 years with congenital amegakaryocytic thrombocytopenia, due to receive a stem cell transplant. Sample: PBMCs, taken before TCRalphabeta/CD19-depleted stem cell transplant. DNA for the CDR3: TGTGCCAGCAGCTTTGACAGGGGGACTAGCACCGGGGAGCTGATTTTT. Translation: CASSFDRGTSTGELIF.